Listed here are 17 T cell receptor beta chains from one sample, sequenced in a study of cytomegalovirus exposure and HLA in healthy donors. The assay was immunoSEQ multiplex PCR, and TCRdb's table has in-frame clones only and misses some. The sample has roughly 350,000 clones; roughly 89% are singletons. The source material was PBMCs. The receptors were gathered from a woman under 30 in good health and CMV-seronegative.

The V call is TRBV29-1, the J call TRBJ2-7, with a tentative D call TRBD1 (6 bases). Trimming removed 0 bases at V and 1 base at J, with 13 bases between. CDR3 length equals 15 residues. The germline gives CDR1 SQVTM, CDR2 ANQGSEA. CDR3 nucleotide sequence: TGCAGCGTTGAAGACGTTAGAGGGACATCCTACGAGCAGTACTTC. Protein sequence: CSVEDVRGTSYEQYF.

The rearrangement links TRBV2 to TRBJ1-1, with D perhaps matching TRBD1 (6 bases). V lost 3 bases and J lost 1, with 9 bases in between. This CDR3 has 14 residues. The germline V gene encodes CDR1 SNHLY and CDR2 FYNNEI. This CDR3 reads CASSDPGENTEAFF. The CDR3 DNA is TGTGCCAGCAGTGATCCAGGGGAGAACACTGAAGCTTTCTTT. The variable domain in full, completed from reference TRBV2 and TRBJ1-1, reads EPEVTQTPSHQVTQMGQEVILRCVPISNHLYFYWYRQILGQKVEFLVSFYNNEISEKSEIFDDQFSVERPDGSNFTLKIRSTKLEDSAMYFCASSDPGENTEAFFGQGTRLTVV.

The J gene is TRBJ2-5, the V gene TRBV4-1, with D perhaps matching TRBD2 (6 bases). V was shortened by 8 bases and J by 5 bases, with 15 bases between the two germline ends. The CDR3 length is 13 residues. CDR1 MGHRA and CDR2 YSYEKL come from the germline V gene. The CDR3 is CASRGSAGETQYF. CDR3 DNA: TGCGCCAGCCGAGGGTCGGCGGGGGAGACCCAGTACTTC.

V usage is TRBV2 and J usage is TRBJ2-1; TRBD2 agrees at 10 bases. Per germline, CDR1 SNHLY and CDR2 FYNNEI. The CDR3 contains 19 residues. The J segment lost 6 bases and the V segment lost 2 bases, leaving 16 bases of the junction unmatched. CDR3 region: CASSERASGRGRGANEQFF. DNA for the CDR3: TGTGCCAGCAGTGAACGGGCTAGCGGGAGAGGCAGAGGGGCCAATGAGCAGTTCTTC.

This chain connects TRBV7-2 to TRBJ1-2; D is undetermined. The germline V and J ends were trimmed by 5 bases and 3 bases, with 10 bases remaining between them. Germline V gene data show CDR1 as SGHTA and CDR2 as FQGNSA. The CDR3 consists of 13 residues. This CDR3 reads CASSPVSDYGYTF. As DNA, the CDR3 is TGTGCCAGCAGCCCCGTATCGGACTATGGCTACACCTTC.

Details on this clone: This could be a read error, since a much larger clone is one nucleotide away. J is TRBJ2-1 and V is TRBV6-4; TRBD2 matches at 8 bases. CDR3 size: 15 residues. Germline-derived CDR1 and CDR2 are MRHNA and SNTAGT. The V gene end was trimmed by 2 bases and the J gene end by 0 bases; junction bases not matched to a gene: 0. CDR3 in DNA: TGTGCCAGCAGTGACACTAGCGGCTCCTACAATGAGCAGTTCTTC. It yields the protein CASSDTSGSYNEQFF.

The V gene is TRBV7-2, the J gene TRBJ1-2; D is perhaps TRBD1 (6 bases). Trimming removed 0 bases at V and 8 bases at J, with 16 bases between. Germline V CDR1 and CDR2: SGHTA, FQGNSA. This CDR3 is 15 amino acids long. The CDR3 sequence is CASSLALRGSGGYTF. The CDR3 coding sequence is TGTGCCAGCAGCTTAGCTCTCAGGGGATCGGGGGGCTACACCTTC. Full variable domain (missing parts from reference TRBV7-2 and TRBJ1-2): GAGVSQSPSNKVTEKGKDVELRCDPISGHTALYWYRQSLGQGLEFLIYFQGNSAPDKSGLPSDRFSAERTGGSVSTLTIQRTQQEDSAVYLCASSLALRGSGGYTFGSGTRLTVV.

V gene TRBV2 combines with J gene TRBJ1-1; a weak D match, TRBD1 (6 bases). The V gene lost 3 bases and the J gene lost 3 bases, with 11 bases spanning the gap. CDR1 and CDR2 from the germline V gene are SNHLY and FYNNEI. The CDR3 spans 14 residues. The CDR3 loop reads CASSEARGDTEAFF. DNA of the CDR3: TGTGCCAGCAGTGAGGCCAGGGGTGACACTGAAGCTTTCTTT.

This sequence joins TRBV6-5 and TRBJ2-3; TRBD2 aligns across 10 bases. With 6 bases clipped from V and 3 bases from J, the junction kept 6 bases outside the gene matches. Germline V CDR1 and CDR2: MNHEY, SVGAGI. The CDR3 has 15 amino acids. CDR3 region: CASSDPSGSTDTQYF. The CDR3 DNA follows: TGTGCCAGCAGCGATCCTAGCGGGAGTACAGATACGCAGTATTTT.

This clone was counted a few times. The CDR3 loop reads CASSVAEGVTDTQYF. Written as DNA, the CDR3 is TGTGCCAGCAGCGTAGCGGAGGGAGTGACAGATACGCAGTATTTT. The V and J genes are TRBV9 and TRBJ2-3; tentative D call: TRBD2 (6 bases). Deletions cut 0 bases from V and 3 bases from J, with 11 bases between. The CDR3 contains 15 residues. CDR1 and CDR2 (germline): SGDLS, YYNGEE.

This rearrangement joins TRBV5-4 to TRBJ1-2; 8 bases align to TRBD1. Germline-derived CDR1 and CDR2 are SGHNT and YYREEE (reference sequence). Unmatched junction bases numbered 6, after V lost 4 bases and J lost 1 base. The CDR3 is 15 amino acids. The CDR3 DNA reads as TGTGCCAGCAGCATTGGACAGGGCTTTAACTATGGCTACACCTTC. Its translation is CASSIGQGFNYGYTF.

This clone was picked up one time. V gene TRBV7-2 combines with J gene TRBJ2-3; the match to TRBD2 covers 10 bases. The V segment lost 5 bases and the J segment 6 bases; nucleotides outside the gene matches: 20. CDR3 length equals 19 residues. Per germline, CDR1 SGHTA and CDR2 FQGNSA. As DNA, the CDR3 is TGTGCCAGCAGCCCCTGGGAGATGTTAGCGGGAGGCAGCGGGGATACGCAGTATTTT. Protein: CASSPWEMLAGGSGDTQYF.

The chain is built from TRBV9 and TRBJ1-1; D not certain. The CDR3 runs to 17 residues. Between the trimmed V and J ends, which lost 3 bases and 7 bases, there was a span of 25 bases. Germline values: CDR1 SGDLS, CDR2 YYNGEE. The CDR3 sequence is CASSAAPSSAGDHEAFF. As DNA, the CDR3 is TGTGCCAGCAGCGCAGCCCCTTCTTCGGCCGGGGATCATGAAGCTTTCTTT.

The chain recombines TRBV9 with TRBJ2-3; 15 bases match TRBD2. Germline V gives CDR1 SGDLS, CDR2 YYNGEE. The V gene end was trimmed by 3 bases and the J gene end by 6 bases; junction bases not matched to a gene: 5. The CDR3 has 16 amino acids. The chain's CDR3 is CASSGTSGGVGDTQYF. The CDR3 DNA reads TGTGCCAGCAGCGGGACTAGCGGGGGGGTTGGGGATACGCAGTATTTT.

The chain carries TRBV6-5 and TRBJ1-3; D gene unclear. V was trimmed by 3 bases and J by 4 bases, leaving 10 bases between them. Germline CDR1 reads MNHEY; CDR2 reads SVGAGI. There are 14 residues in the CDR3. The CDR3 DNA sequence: TGTGCCAGCAGTTATGGTAATACAGGAAACACCATATATTTT. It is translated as CASSYGNTGNTIYF.

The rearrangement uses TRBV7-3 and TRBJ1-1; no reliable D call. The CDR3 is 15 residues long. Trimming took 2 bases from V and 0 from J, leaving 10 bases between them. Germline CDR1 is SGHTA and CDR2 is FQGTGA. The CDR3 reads CASSLEPGMNTEAFF. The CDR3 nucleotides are TGTGCCAGCAGCTTAGAGCCGGGAATGAACACTGAAGCTTTCTTT.

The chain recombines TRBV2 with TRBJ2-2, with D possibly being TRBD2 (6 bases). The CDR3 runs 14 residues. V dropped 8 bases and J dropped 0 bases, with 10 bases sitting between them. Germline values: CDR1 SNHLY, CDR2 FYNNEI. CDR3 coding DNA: TGTGCCAGCCGGGACTTCGCGAACACCGGGGAGCTGTTTTTT. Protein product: CASRDFANTGELFF.